The 28 T cell receptor beta chains in this list originate from one sample, sequenced in a study of cytomegalovirus exposure and HLA in healthy donors (dated by TCRdb to about 2017). Library generation was performed with the immunoSEQ multiplex PCR assay. The multiplex PCR relied on a mix of 60 forward primers for TCR Vbeta segments and 13 reverse primers for TCR Jbeta segments. Sourced from immuneACCESS, this table was stored by TCRdb with only in-frame sequences that have V and J called. A share of the clones is absent; for the studies checked, an unresolved V gene accounts for under half, and the remainder has no known explanation. The sample yields about 130,000 clones; 75% were counted once. Clones ranked in the top ten supply 2.5% to 3.5% of the sample. The sample was PBMCs. The receptors originated from a woman between 45 and 60 years old in good health and CMV-seronegative.

CDR3 residues: CASGSEQYF. CDR3 DNA sequence: TGTGCCAGCGGGAGCGAGCAGTACTTC. V usage is TRBV6-6 and J usage is TRBJ2-7; D possibly corresponds to TRBD2 (5 bases). There are 9 residues in the CDR3. Trimming stripped 8 bases from V and 6 bases from J, with 5 bases between. Germline V gene data show CDR1 as MNHNY and CDR2 as SVGAGI (reference sequence).

V usage is TRBV7-9 and J usage is TRBJ1-3; D call uncertain. CDR1 and CDR2 (germline): SEHNR, FQNEAQ (reference sequence). The CDR3 loop spans 15 amino acids. V shed 3 bases and J shed 0 bases, with 9 bases lying between them. For the CDR3, the DNA is TGTGCCAGCAGCTTCTCAGTGCCCTCTGGAAACACCATATATTTT. It specifies CASSFSVPSGNTIYF.

The chain combines TRBV18 with TRBJ2-1; D is unclear. The V end was cut by 3 bases, the J end by 4 bases, with 13 bases between. The CDR3 sequence is 15 residues long. The V gene's germline CDR1 is KGHSH and CDR2 LQKENI. CDR3 DNA: TGTGCCAGCTCACCCCAGGTAGTGGAATACAATGAGCAGTTCTTC. Amino acid sequence: CASSPQVVEYNEQFF.

The V call is TRBV9, the J call TRBJ2-3; weak D call: TRBD2 (6 bases). The CDR3 loop spans 14 amino acids. Looked up from germline, CDR1 is SGDLS and CDR2 is YYNGEE. V shed 3 bases and J shed 3 bases, with 11 bases lying between them. CDR3 protein: CASSAPEGTDTQYF. CDR3 in DNA: TGTGCCAGCAGCGCACCGGAGGGGACAGATACGCAGTATTTT.

The chain uses TRBV27 and TRBJ2-7, with 9 positions matching TRBD1. CDR3 length: 19 residues. The ends lost 5 bases at V and 4 bases at J; junction bases unmatched: 21. Germline V gene sequence: CDR1 MNHEY, CDR2 SMNVEV (reference sequence). The CDR3 protein is CASSNRYPETRDREYEQYF. The CDR3 coding sequence is TGTGCCAGCAGTAACAGATACCCAGAGACCCGGGACAGGGAGTACGAGCAGTACTTC.

The rearrangement uses TRBV10-3 and TRBJ2-7; D not certain. There are 11 residues in the CDR3. CDR1 ENHRY and CDR2 SYGVKD come from the germline V gene. Trimming removed 6 bases at V and 5 bases at J, with 8 bases between. The CDR3 sequence: CAIRADHEQYF. CDR3 bases: TGTGCCATCAGGGCAGATCACGAGCAGTACTTC.

The J gene is TRBJ2-3, the V gene TRBV7-6; the match to TRBD2 covers 8 bases. The V gene's germline CDR1 is SGHVS and CDR2 FNYEAQ. The CDR3 consists of 19 residues. V was clipped by 0 bases and J by 1 base; unmatched bases: 12. The CDR3 DNA is TGTGCCAGCAGCTTAGCTATATTGCGGGAGGACTATGGCACAGATACGCAGTATTTT. Its translation is CASSLAILREDYGTDTQYF.

This clone has a handful of counts. The chain links TRBV19 to TRBJ2-1; a weak D match, TRBD2 (6 bases). From germline, CDR1 is LNHDA and CDR2 SQIVND (reference sequence). V was pared by 5 bases and J by 8 bases, with 22 bases between. The CDR3 is made up of 16 amino acids. CDR3 bases: TGTGCCAGTAGTCCCTGGGTTAGCGAGACGGGGGATGAGCAGTTCTTC. It codes for CASSPWVSETGDEQFF.

Here the CDR3 reads CSVEDRGSTASAEAFF. Here the CDR3 DNA reads TGCAGCGTTGAAGATCGAGGCAGCACCGCATCTGCCGAAGCTTTCTTT. The V call is TRBV29-1, the J call TRBJ1-1; D not certain. CDR3 length: 16 residues. The V gene lost 0 bases and the J gene lost 8 bases, with 22 bases spanning the gap. Germline CDR1 reads SQVTM; CDR2 reads ANQGSEA. The complete variable domain, with remaining parts taken from reference TRBV29-1 and TRBJ1-1, reads SAVISQKPSRDICQRGTSLTIQCQVDSQVTMMFWYRQQPGQSLTLIATANQGSEATYESGFVIDKFPISRPNLTFSTLTVSNMSPEDSSIYLCSVEDRGSTASAEAFFGQGTRLTVV.

The chain uses TRBV28 and TRBJ2-3; D possibly corresponds to TRBD2 (5 bases). V was trimmed by 8 bases and J by 9 bases, leaving 21 bases between them. Germline CDR1 reads MDHEN; CDR2 reads SYDVKM. The CDR3 consists of 14 residues. The CDR3 DNA sequence: TGTGCCAGCCGCAAGATCACCGGGAACCCCACGCAGTATTTT. The encoded protein is CASRKITGNPTQYF.

In regard to this clone: The junction does not match germline at one end; this may be a read error. The chain is built from TRBV7-7 and TRBJ2-1, with unresolved D. CDR1 is SSHAT, CDR2 FNYEAQ, per germline (reference sequence). The CDR3 runs 17 residues. CDR3 sequence: CASSLGRYGSSINEQFF. CDR3 nucleotide sequence: TGTGCTAGCAGCTTAGGCCGATACGGGTCCTCGATCAATGAGCAGTTCTTC.

The sample holds a few counts of this clone. The rearrangement joins TRBV7-2 to TRBJ1-2; 7 nucleotides align to TRBD1. CDR3 length: 14 amino acids. Unmatched junction bases numbered 4, after V lost 3 bases and J lost 3 bases. CDR1 and CDR2 (germline): SGHTA, FQGNSA. For the CDR3, the DNA is TGTGCCAGCAGCTTGGGACAGTCCCACTATGGCTACACCTTC. The encoded protein is CASSLGQSHYGYTF.

The gene calls are TRBV14 and TRBJ1-1, with D maybe TRBD1 (6 bases). Germline V gives CDR1 SGHDN, CDR2 FVKESK. The V end was cut by 4 bases, the J end by 5 bases, with 11 bases between. The CDR3 has 13 amino acids. CDR3 sequence: CASSREQGTEAFF. The CDR3 region has the DNA TGTGCCAGCAGCCGCGAACAGGGAACTGAAGCTTTCTTT.

This chain uses TRBV5-1 with TRBJ1-4; possible D gene TRBD1, 5 bases. The CDR3 totals 14 residues. CDR1 and CDR2 from the germline V gene are SGHRS and YFSETQ. V gave up 5 bases and J gave up 6 bases, with 14 bases separating them. The chain's CDR3 is CASSWAGLDEKLFF. CDR3 in DNA: TGCGCCAGCAGTTGGGCAGGGCTAGATGAAAAACTGTTTTTT.

This chain links TRBV9 with TRBJ2-5, with a possible D match to TRBD1 (5 bases). The J call may be mistaken, given a closer DNA end match to TRBJ2-7. Germline V gene data show CDR1 as SGDLS and CDR2 as YYNGEE. CDR3 length: 14 residues. CDR3 in amino acids: CASSRQQASYEQYF. The CDR3 DNA follows: TGTGCCAGCAGCAGGCAACAGGCCTCCTACGAGCAGTACTTC.

The rearrangement joins TRBV7-2 to TRBJ2-7; 9 positions agree with TRBD1. The trim removed 5 bases at V and 3 bases at J, leaving 14 bases unmatched. Germline V gene lookup returns CDR1 SGHTA and CDR2 FQGNSA. The length of the CDR3 is 17 residues. The CDR3 DNA reads as TGTGCCAGCAGCCGCAACTACAGGGGGCGCGAGGGCTACGAGCAGTACTTC. Translating it yields CASSRNYRGREGYEQYF.

V usage is TRBV18 and J usage is TRBJ1-5; a possible D gene is TRBD1 (5 bases). The germline CDR1 and CDR2 sequences are KGHSH and LQKENI. V dropped 2 bases and J dropped 4 bases, with 12 bases sitting between them. The CDR3 loop spans 15 amino acids. CDR3 protein: CASSPGGVGNQPQHF. The DNA of the CDR3 is TGTGCCAGCTCACCAGGGGGGGTAGGGAATCAGCCCCAGCATTTT.

The rearrangement uses TRBV19 and TRBJ2-1; 13 nucleotides match TRBD2. This CDR3 is 14 amino acids long. The V segment lost 6 bases and the J segment 9 bases; nucleotides outside the gene matches: 5. Germline V gene lookup returns CDR1 LNHDA and CDR2 SQIVND (reference sequence). The CDR3: CASRTLAGGVEQFF. CDR3 nucleotides: TGTGCCAGTAGAACACTAGCGGGAGGGGTTGAGCAGTTCTTC.

The chain employs TRBV15 and TRBJ2-3, with 7 bases that match TRBD2. In germline, CDR1 is LNHNV, CDR2 YYDKDF (reference sequence). CDR3 length equals 14 residues. V shed 6 bases, J shed 0 bases, and the junction held 3 bases outside the gene matches. CDR3 sequence (DNA): TGTGCCACCAGACTAGCGCCTAGCACAGATACGCAGTATTTT. Its protein product is CATRLAPSTDTQYF.

V and J are TRBV11-2 and TRBJ2-3; tentatively, D is TRBD2 (5 bases). This CDR3 spans 13 amino acids. Germline V CDR1 and CDR2: SGHAT, FQNNGV. Trimming shortened V by 8 bases and J by 1 base, and 10 bases separated the two germline ends. As DNA, the CDR3 is TGTGCCAGCCTTGGTAGCGGCACAGATACGCAGTATTTT. It translates to CASLGSGTDTQYF.

The table lists this clone with a count of one. The chain combines TRBV5-6 with TRBJ1-3; possible D gene TRBD1, 6 bases. Trimming removed 6 bases from V and 4 bases from J, with 14 bases in between. The CDR3 loop spans 14 amino acids. Germline CDR1 SGHDT, CDR2 YYEEEE. CDR3 nucleotides: TGTGCCAGCACGAGAACAGGGTCCGGAAACACCATATATTTT. This encodes CASTRTGSGNTIYF.

This clone was counted only a few times. This chain connects TRBV7-9 to TRBJ1-1; D not certain. This CDR3 is built from 13 residues. Germline CDR1 SEHNR, CDR2 FQNEAQ (reference sequence). V lost 1 base and J 5 bases, leaving 8 bases between the germline ends. The CDR3 region is CASSLEVRTEAFF. CDR3 sequence (DNA): TGTGCCAGCAGCTTAGAAGTGCGTACTGAAGCTTTCTTT. Complete variable domain (other parts from reference TRBV7-9 and TRBJ1-1): DTGVSQNPRHKITKRGQNVTFRCDPISEHNRLYWYRQTLGQGPEFLTYFQNEAQLEKSRLLSDRFSAERPKGSFSTLEIQRTEQGDSAMYLCASSLEVRTEAFFGQGTRLTVV.

V gene TRBV28 combines with J gene TRBJ2-6, with a weak D call TRBD2 (5 bases). Trimming shortened V by 2 bases and J by 0 bases, and 23 bases separated the two germline ends. Germline V gives CDR1 MDHEN, CDR2 SYDVKM. This CDR3 is 21 amino acids long. CDR3 region: CASSLDPRIWTADSGANVLTF. DNA of the CDR3: TGTGCCAGCAGTTTAGACCCTAGAATTTGGACTGCCGACTCTGGGGCCAACGTCCTGACTTTC.

This chain joins TRBV5-1 and TRBJ2-1; 7 nucleotides agree with TRBD2. V shed 2 bases, J shed 3 bases, and the junction held 5 bases outside the gene matches. The CDR3 has 15 amino acids. Germline CDR1 reads SGHRS; CDR2 reads YFSETQ. In nucleotides, the CDR3 is TGCGCCAGCAGCTTCGGGAGCGGGAACTACAATGAGCAGTTCTTC. Translated: CASSFGSGNYNEQFF. Using reference TRBV5-1 and TRBJ2-1 for the parts outside the CDR3, the full variable domain is KAGVTQTPRYLIKTRGQQVTLSCSPISGHRSVSWYQQTPGQGLQFLFEYFSETQRNKGNFPGRFSGRQFSNSRSEMNVSTLELGDSALYLCASSFGSGNYNEQFFGPGTRLTVL.

The chain joins TRBV6-1 to TRBJ2-5; 7 bases map to TRBD2. J gave up 4 bases and V 6 bases, and 11 bases lay outside the gene matches. CDR1 and CDR2 (germline): MNHNS, SASEGT. This CDR3 is built from 15 residues. CDR3 in DNA: TGTGCCAGCAGGGAGCGGGGCAGCCCGACAGAGACCCAGTACTTC. Its protein product is CASRERGSPTETQYF.

This sequence joins TRBV10-3 and TRBJ2-7; 9 bases agree with TRBD1. CDR1 ENHRY and CDR2 SYGVKD come from the germline V gene. After removal of 2 bases from V and 4 bases from J, the junction contained 9 bases not matched to a gene. The CDR3 spans 16 residues. The CDR3: CAISEGRDRVLYEQYF. CDR3 bases: TGTGCCATCAGTGAGGGCCGGGACAGGGTCTTGTACGAGCAGTACTTC.

The rearrangement uses TRBV5-1 and TRBJ2-5; perhaps TRBD2 as D (5 bases). The CDR3 is 15 amino acids. Germline loops: CDR1 SGHRS, CDR2 YFSETQ. Trimming took 4 bases from V and 1 from J, leaving 14 bases between them. CDR3 nucleotides: TGCGCCAGCAGCCCCTCCCCGGGGTTCCAAGAGACCCAGTACTTC. Translated, it gives CASSPSPGFQETQYF.

The V call is TRBV19, the J call TRBJ2-7; D is possibly TRBD2 (5 bases). This CDR3 is 13 amino acids long. With 5 bases removed from V and 2 bases from J, the gap between germline ends came to 10 bases. Germline V gives CDR1 LNHDA, CDR2 SQIVND (reference sequence). The CDR3 protein is CASSPGSTYEQYF. For the CDR3, the DNA is TGTGCCAGTAGTCCGGGGTCAACCTACGAGCAGTACTTC.